The 21 T cell receptor beta chains in this list originate from one sample, sequenced in a study of CXCR3-negative and CXCR3-positive naive CD8 T cells. Antigen specificity for these receptors is unknown. Libraries were UMI-labeled 5' RACE TRB cDNA. TCRdb reprocessed the 5' RACE reads, keeping one entry per CDR3 protein, no DNA. The clone table shows roughly 65,000 distinct CDR3 sequences, with the ten largest holding 0.55% to 0.75%. Study conclusions and caveats: Against CXCR3-negative naive cells, CXCR3-positive naive cells showed more hydrophobic TRB CDR3s.

What was sequenced was naive CXCR3+ CD8+ T cells from blood. Subset described: CD45RO-CCR7+CD27+CD95- naive CD8+ T cells expressing CXCR3 (TNR3+). The receptors originated from a human donor in good health. Some clones in this sample may be carry-over from other donors' samples.

This CDR3 is CATSDRWDRSYNEQFF. The chain joins TRBV24-1 to TRBJ2-1; TCRdb selects TRBD1, and the lack of DNA leaves this call unchecked. The V gene's germline CDR1 is KGHDR and CDR2 SFDVKD. The CDR3 sequence is 16 residues long.

The CDR3 protein is CSVEDTRQGRRRGDRTDTQYF. The gene calls are TRBV29-1 and TRBJ2-3; TCRdb designates TRBD1, a call that cannot be tested without DNA. Looked up from germline, CDR1 is SQVTM and CDR2 is ANQGSEA. This CDR3 comprises 21 residues.

V is TRBV29-1 and J is TRBJ2-2; TCRdb proposes TRBD2, but this gene call is untestable without DNA. The CDR3 sequence is 17 residues long. Germline lookup yields CDR1 SQVTM and CDR2 ANQGSEA. The chain's CDR3 is CSVEGDLGGVNTGELFF.

The chain combines TRBV19 with TRBJ2-5. This CDR3 comprises 12 residues. Germline V CDR1 and CDR2: LNHDA, SQIVND (reference sequence). CDR3 sequence: CASSIEEETQYF.

This chain uses TRBV11-1 with TRBJ2-7; checking the TCRdb D call of TRBD1 is not possible without DNA. This CDR3 is built from 15 residues. The germline V gene encodes CDR1 SGHAT and CDR2 FQDESV (reference sequence). The CDR3 reads CASSLGQGFSYEQYF.

The rearrangement links TRBV7-2 to TRBJ2-1. Per germline, CDR1 SGHTA and CDR2 FQGNSA. The CDR3 spans 13 residues. The CDR3 region is CASSLGGPNEQFF.

The chain joins TRBV4-3 to TRBJ2-2. The CDR3 sequence is 16 residues long. Germline-derived CDR1 and CDR2 are LGHNA and YSLEER. The CDR3 protein is CASSPPAGRHTGELFF.

The V and J genes are TRBV19 and TRBJ1-3; the TCRdb D gene call, TRBD1, has no DNA to confirm it. This CDR3 spans 16 amino acids. CDR1 is LNHDA, CDR2 SQIVND, per germline (reference sequence). CDR3 residues: CASSTHPGTDGNTIYF. Full variable domain (outside the CDR3, taken from reference TRBV19 and TRBJ1-3): DGGITQSPKYLFRKEGQNVTLSCEQNLNHDAMYWYRQDPGQGLRLIYYSQIVNDFQKGDIAEGYSVSREKKESFPLTVTSAQKNPTAFYLCASSTHPGTDGNTIYFGEGSWLTVV.

This chain uses TRBV29-1 with TRBJ2-7. This CDR3 is built from 15 residues. Germline V gives CDR1 SQVTM, CDR2 ANQGSEA. CDR3: CSVEDERNDSYEQYF.

The chain joins TRBV7-6 to TRBJ1-4. Germline values: CDR1 SGHVS, CDR2 FNYEAQ. The CDR3 is 15 amino acids. The CDR3 is CASSPGGGTNEKLFF.

J is TRBJ2-7 and V is TRBV29-1; TCRdb returns TRBD1, unconfirmable since there is no DNA. CDR1 SQVTM and CDR2 ANQGSEA come from the germline V gene. CDR3 length: 14 amino acids. The CDR3 loop reads CSVLRTGFVYEQYF.

V is TRBV19 and J is TRBJ2-7; TCRdb picks TRBD2, but there is no DNA to check that call. This CDR3 is 12 amino acids long. CDR1 LNHDA and CDR2 SQIVND come from the germline V gene (reference sequence). CDR3 sequence: CASKEGATEQYF.

The rearrangement uses TRBV5-6 and TRBJ2-1; lacking DNA, the TRBD1 call made by TCRdb goes unchecked. This CDR3 contains 15 residues. Germline-derived CDR1 and CDR2 are SGHDT and YYEEEE. The CDR3 region is CASSLARGLYAEQFF.

The chain links TRBV7-9 to TRBJ2-5; checking the TCRdb D call of TRBD2 is not possible without DNA. Germline V gene data show CDR1 as SEHNR and CDR2 as FQNEAQ (reference sequence). The CDR3 spans 17 residues. This CDR3 reads CASSPSRRASAQETQYF.

J is TRBJ2-3 and V is TRBV29-1; TCRdb selects TRBD2, and the lack of DNA leaves this call unchecked. The germline CDR1 and CDR2 sequences are SQVTM and ANQGSEA. The length of the CDR3 is 19 residues. CDR3 in amino acids: CSVARRASGGTRGTDTQYF.

The V and J genes are TRBV7-6 and TRBJ2-7; without DNA, the TCRdb call of TRBD1 cannot be checked. The CDR3 covers 14 residues. Germline CDR1 reads SGHVS; CDR2 reads FNYEAQ. The CDR3 sequence: CASSVQTGRYEQYF.

V gene TRBV4-2 combines with J gene TRBJ2-1; TCRdb proposes TRBD1, but this gene call is untestable without DNA. The CDR3 length is 15 residues. Looked up from germline, CDR1 is LGHNA and CDR2 is YNFKEQ. The CDR3 sequence is CASSQDRTDPYPRFF.

The chain links TRBV7-9 to TRBJ2-2. Looked up from germline, CDR1 is SEHNR and CDR2 is FQNEAQ (reference sequence). The CDR3 is made up of 15 amino acids. This chain's CDR3 is CASSPQQANTGELFF.

The CDR3 reads CGEASLRYSNQPQHF. V usage is TRBV29-1 and J usage is TRBJ1-5. Looked up from germline, CDR1 is SQVTM and CDR2 is ANQGSEA. The CDR3 is 15 residues long.

The genes are TRBV5-6 and TRBJ1-6; TCRdb gives TRBD1 as the D gene, but with no DNA this cannot be confirmed. Looked up from germline, CDR1 is SGHDT and CDR2 is YYEEEE. The CDR3 loop spans 14 amino acids. CDR3 amino acids: CASSPGQGNSPLHF.

The chain employs TRBV7-9 and TRBJ1-2. The germline CDR1 and CDR2 sequences are SEHNR and FQNEAQ (reference sequence). The CDR3 length is 15 residues. The CDR3 loop is CASSLGAAANYGYTF.